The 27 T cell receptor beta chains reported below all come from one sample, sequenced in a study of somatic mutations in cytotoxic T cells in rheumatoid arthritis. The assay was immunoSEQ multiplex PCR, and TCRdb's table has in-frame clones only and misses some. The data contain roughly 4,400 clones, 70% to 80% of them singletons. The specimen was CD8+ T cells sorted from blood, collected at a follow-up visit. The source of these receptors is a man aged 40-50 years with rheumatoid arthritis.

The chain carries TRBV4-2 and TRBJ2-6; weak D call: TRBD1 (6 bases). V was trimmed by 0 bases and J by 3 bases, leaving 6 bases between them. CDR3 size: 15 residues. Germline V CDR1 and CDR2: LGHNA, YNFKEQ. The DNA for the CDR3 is TGTGCCAGCAGCCAAGACAGGGGTGGGGCCAACGTCCTGACTTTC. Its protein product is CASSQDRGGANVLTF.

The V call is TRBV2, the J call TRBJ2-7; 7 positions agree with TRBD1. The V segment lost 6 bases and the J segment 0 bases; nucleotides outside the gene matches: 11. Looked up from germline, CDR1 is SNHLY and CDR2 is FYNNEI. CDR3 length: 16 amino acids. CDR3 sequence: CASSTHRGWGSYEQYF. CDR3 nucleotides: TGTGCCAGCAGCACCCACAGGGGTTGGGGCTCCTACGAGCAGTACTTC.

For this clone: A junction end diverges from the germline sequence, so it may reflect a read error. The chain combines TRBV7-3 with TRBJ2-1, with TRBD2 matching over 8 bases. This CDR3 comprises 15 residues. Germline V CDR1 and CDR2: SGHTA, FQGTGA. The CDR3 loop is CASSLTSGPYNEQFF. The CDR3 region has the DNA TGTGCCAGCAGCCTAACTAGCGGACCCTACAATGAGCAGTTCTTC.

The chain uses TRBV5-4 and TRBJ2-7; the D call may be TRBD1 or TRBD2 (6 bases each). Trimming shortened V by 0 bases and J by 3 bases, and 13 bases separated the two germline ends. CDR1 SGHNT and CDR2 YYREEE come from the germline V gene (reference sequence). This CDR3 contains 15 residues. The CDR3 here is CASSLGRGAGYEQYF. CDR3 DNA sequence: TGTGCCAGCAGCTTGGGTAGGGGGGCGGGCTACGAGCAGTACTTC.

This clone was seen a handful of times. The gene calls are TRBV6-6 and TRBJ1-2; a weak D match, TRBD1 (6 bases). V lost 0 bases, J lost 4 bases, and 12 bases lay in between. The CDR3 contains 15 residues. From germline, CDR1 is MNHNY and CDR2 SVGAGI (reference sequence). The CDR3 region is CASSYSAGEGYGYTF. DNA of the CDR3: TGTGCCAGCAGTTACTCCGCAGGGGAAGGCTATGGCTACACCTTC.

In DNA, the CDR3 is TGTGCCAGCAGTCCCCTGCCAGGGAAAGATCAGCCCCAGCATTTT. Translating it yields CASSPLPGKDQPQHF. The rearrangement joins TRBV27 to TRBJ1-5; a possible D gene is TRBD1 (5 bases). The CDR3 totals 15 residues. CDR1 is MNHEY, CDR2 SMNVEV, per germline (reference sequence). V was trimmed by 5 bases and J by 5 bases, leaving 16 bases between them.

CDR3 sequence: CASSVAGTERYGYTF. Written as DNA, the CDR3 is TGTGCCAGCAGCGTAGCGGGGACAGAACGCTATGGCTACACCTTC. The V and J genes are TRBV9 and TRBJ1-2; 7 positions agree with TRBD1. The CDR3 is made up of 15 amino acids. J gave up 4 bases and V 0 bases, and 6 bases lay outside the gene matches. Germline assignment: CDR1 SGDLS and CDR2 YYNGEE.

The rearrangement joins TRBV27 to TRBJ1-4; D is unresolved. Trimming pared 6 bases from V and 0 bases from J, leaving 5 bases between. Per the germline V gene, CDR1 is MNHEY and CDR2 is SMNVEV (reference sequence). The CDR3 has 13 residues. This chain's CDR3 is CASSKATNEKLFF. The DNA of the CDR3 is TGTGCCAGCAGCAAAGCAACTAATGAAAAACTGTTTTTT.

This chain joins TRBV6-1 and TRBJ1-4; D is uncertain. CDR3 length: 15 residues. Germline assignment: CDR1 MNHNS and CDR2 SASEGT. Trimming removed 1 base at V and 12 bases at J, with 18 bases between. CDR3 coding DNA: TGTGCCAGCAGTGAAGGCGCGGCCCTCGTAAGACAACTGTTTTTT. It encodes CASSEGAALVRQLFF.

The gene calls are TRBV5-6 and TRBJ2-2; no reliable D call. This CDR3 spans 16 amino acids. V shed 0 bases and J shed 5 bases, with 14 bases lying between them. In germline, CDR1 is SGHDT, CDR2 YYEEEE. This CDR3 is CASSLAALIRTGELFF. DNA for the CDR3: TGTGCCAGCAGCTTGGCCGCCCTTATTCGGACCGGGGAGCTGTTTTTT.

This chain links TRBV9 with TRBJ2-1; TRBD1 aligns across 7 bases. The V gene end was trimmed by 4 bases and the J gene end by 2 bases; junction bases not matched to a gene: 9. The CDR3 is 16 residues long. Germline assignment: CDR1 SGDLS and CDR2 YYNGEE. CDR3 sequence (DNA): TGTGCCAGCAGCCCGCGCAGGGGGAAACCCTACAATGAGCAGTTCTTC. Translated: CASSPRRGKPYNEQFF.

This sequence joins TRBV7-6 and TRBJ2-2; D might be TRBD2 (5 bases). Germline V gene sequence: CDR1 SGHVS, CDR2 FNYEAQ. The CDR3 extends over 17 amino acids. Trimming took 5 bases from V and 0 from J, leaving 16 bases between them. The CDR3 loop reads CASSPTAGPANTGELFF. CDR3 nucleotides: TGTGCCAGCAGCCCAACGGCGGGTCCCGCGAACACCGGGGAGCTGTTTTTT.

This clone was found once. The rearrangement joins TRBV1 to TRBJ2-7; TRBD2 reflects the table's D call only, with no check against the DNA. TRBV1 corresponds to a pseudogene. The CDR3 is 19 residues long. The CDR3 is CTSSQDRSGRCEVAYEQYF. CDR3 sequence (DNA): TGCACCAGCAGCCAAGATCGTAGCGGGAGGTGTGAGGTCGCCTACGAGCAGTACTTC.

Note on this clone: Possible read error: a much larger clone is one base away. The CDR3, as DNA: TGCGCCAGCAGCCAATCTTCTAGCGGGAGCTACGAGCAGTACTTC. The encoded protein is CASSQSSSGSYEQYF. The chain recombines TRBV7-1 with TRBJ2-7; 10 nucleotides agree with TRBD2. TRBV7-1 is marked as an open reading frame, function uncertain. CDR3 length: 15 residues.

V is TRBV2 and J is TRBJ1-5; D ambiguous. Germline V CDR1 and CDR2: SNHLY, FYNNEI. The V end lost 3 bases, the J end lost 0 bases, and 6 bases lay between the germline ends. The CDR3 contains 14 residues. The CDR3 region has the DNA TGTGCCAGCAGTGACCCGGGTAGCAATCAGCCCCAGCATTTT. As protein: CASSDPGSNQPQHF.

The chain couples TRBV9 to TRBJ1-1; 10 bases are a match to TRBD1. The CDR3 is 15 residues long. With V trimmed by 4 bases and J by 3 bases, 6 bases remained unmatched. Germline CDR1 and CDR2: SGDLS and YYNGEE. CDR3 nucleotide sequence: TGTGCCAGCAGCCCATGGACAGGGGGAGACACTGAAGCTTTCTTT. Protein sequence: CASSPWTGGDTEAFF.

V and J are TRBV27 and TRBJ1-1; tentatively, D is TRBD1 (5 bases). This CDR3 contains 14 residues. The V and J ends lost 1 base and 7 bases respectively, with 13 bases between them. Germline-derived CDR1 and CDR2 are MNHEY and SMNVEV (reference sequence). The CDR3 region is CASSLFGGGFEAFF. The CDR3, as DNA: TGTGCCAGCAGTTTATTTGGGGGGGGGTTTGAAGCTTTCTTT.

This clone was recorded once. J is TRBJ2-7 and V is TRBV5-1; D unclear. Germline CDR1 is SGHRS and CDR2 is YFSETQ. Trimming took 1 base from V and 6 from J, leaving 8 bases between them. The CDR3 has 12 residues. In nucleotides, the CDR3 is TGCGCCAGCAGCTTGCCCGGGTCCGAGCAGTACTTC. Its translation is CASSLPGSEQYF.

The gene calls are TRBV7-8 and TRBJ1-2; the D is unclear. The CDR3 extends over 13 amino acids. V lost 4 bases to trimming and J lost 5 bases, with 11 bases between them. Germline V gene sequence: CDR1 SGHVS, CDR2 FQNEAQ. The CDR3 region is CASSSGLSYGYTF. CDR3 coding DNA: TGTGCCAGCAGCTCCGGTTTAAGTTATGGCTACACCTTC.

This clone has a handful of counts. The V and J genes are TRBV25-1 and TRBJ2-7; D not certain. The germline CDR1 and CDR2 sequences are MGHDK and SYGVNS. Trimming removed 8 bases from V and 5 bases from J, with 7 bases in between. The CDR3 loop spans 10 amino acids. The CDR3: CASAGHEQYF. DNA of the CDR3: TGTGCCAGCGCCGGACACGAGCAGTACTTC.

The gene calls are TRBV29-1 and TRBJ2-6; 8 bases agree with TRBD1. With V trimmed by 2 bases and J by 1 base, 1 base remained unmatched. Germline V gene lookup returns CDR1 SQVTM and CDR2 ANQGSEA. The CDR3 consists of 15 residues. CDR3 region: CSVEQGASGANVLTF. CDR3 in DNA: TGCAGCGTTGAACAGGGGGCATCTGGGGCCAACGTCCTGACTTTC. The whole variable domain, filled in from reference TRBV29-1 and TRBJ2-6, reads SAVISQKPSRDICQRGTSLTIQCQVDSQVTMMFWYRQQPGQSLTLIATANQGSEATYESGFVIDKFPISRPNLTFSTLTVSNMSPEDSSIYLCSVEQGASGANVLTFGAGSRLTVL.

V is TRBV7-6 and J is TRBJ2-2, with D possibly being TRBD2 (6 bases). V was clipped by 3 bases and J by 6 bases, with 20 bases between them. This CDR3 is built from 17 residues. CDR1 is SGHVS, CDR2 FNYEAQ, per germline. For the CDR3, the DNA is TGTGCCAGCAGCTTCCTGACGGGAGCTGAAGGTTCCGGGGAGCTGTTTTTT. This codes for CASSFLTGAEGSGELFF.

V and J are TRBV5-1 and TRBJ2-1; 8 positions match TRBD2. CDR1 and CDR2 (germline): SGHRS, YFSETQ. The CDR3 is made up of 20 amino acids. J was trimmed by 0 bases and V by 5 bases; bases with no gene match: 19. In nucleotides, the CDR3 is TGCGCCAGCAGGGGACTACTGGCTAGCGGGCCCGAAAGCTCCTACAATGAGCAGTTCTTC. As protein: CASRGLLASGPESSYNEQFF.

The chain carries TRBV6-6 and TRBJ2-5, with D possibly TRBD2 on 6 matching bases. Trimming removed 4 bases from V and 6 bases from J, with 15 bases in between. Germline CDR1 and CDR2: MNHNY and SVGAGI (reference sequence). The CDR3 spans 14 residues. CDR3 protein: CASSSGLSKKTQYF. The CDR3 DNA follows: TGTGCCAGCAGTTCTGGACTATCAAAAAAGACCCAGTACTTC.

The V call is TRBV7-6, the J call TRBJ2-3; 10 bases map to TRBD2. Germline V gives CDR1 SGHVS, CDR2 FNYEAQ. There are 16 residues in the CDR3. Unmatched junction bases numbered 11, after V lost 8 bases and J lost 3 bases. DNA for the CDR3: TGTGCCAGCGCTTCAAGCGGGAGGGGTAAAACAGATACGCAGTATTTT. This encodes CASASSGRGKTDTQYF. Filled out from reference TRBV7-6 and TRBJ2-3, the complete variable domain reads GAGVSQSPRYKVTKRGQDVALRCDPISGHVSLYWYRQALGQGPEFLTYFNYEAQQDKSGLPNDRFSAERPEGSISTLTIQRTEQRDSAMYRCASASSGRGKTDTQYFGPGTRLTVL.

CDR3 coding DNA: TGTGCCAGCAGACCCGCAGGCGACGGAGCTTTCTTT. Its translation is CASRPAGDGAFF. The chain employs TRBV9 and TRBJ1-1; D is unclear. Germline-derived CDR1 and CDR2 are SGDLS and YYNGEE. Trimming took 5 bases from V and 10 from J, leaving 15 bases between them. The CDR3 sequence is 12 residues long.

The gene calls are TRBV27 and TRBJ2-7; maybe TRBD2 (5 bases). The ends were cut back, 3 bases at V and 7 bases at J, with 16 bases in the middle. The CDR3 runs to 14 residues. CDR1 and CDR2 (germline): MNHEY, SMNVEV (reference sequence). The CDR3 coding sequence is TGTGCCAGCAGTTTGGGGAGTTCTCCCCTTGAGCAGTACTTC. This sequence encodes CASSLGSSPLEQYF.